Following are 7 T cell receptor beta chains from one sample sequenced in a study of T cell responses to AZD1222 COVID-19 vaccine. Libraries were prepared by immunoSEQ multiplex PCR; TCRdb keeps only in-frame clonotypes and omits some of them. The data contain some 150,000 clones, about 82% of them singletons. Sequenced material: peripheral blood, taken 28 days after the second dose of the MenACWY control vaccine. The receptors here all came from an adult who received the MenACWY meningococcal vaccine as a control.

The chain couples TRBV30 to TRBJ1-4, with D unclear. Trimming stripped 0 bases from V and 7 bases from J, with 9 bases between. CDR1 and CDR2 (germline): GTSNPN, SVGIG (reference sequence). The CDR3 is 13 residues long. As DNA, the CDR3 is TGTGCCTGGAGTGTATTCGGGGTTGAAAAACTGTTTTTT. Translation gives CAWSVFGVEKLFF.

The rearrangement joins TRBV27 to TRBJ1-2; tentatively, D is TRBD1 (5 bases). CDR1 and CDR2 from the germline V gene are MNHEY and SMNVEV (reference sequence). CDR3 length: 14 residues. Trimming pared 7 bases from V and 0 bases from J, leaving 12 bases between. The CDR3 reads CASNPMGANYGYTF. The CDR3, as DNA: TGTGCCAGCAACCCTATGGGGGCTAACTATGGCTACACCTTC.

This sequence joins TRBV2 and TRBJ1-2, with TRBD1 matching over 9 bases. The V segment lost 1 base and the J segment 3 bases; nucleotides outside the gene matches: 0. The germline V gene has CDR1 SNHLY and CDR2 FYNNEI. This CDR3 contains 14 residues. The CDR3 bases are TGTGCCAGCAGTGAAGGGACAGGGGACTATGGCTACACCTTC. Amino acids: CASSEGTGDYGYTF.

The chain recombines TRBV9 with TRBJ1-4; D is uncertain. The CDR3 is made up of 14 amino acids. Germline V CDR1 and CDR2: SGDLS, YYNGEE. Trimming pared 4 bases from V and 8 bases from J, leaving 15 bases between. For the CDR3, the DNA is TGTGCCAGCAGCCCTGAGCCGGGCCAGGAAAAACTGTTTTTT. Its protein product is CASSPEPGQEKLFF.

The chain recombines TRBV6-6 with TRBJ1-1; D call uncertain. This CDR3 is built from 13 residues. The ends were cut back, 4 bases at V and 1 base at J, with 7 bases in the middle. The germline V gene encodes CDR1 MNHNY and CDR2 SVGAGI (reference sequence). CDR3 amino acids: CASSSASNTEAFF. The CDR3 coding sequence is TGTGCCAGCAGTTCAGCCTCGAACACTGAAGCTTTCTTT.

This clone was seen a single time. The chain links TRBV19 to TRBJ1-2; D is unresolved. V lost 3 bases and J lost 4, with 12 bases in between. CDR3 size: 14 residues. The germline CDR1 and CDR2 sequences are LNHDA and SQIVND (reference sequence). CDR3: CASSIALDGYGYTF. Here the CDR3 DNA reads TGTGCCAGTAGTATCGCCCTAGACGGCTATGGCTACACCTTC.

The chain couples TRBV24-1 to TRBJ2-3; D possibly corresponds to TRBD1 (6 bases). V was cut by 4 bases and J by 10 bases, with 17 bases left in between. CDR3 length equals 14 residues. Germline V gene data show CDR1 as KGHDR and CDR2 as SFDVKD. The CDR3 loop reads CATSEGGWVPAQYF. The CDR3 region has the DNA TGTGCCACCAGTGAAGGGGGTTGGGTCCCAGCGCAGTATTTT.